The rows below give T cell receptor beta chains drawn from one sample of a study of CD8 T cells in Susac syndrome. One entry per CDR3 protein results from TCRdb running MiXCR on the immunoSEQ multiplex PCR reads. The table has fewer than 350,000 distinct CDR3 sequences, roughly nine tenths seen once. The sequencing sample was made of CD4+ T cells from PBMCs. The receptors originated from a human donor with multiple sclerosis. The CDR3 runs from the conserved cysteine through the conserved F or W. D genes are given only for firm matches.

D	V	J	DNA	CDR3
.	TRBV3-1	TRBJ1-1	TGTGCCAGCAGGCTAACAGGAGTGAACACTGAAGCTTTCTTT	CASRLTGVNTEAFF
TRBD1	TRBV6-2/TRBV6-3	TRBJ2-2	TGTGCCAGCAGCCCCACGGGACAGGGGATGACCGGGGAGCTGTTTTTT	CASSPTGQGMTGELFF
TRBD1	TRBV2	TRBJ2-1	TGTGCCAGCATTCGGAGGACAGGGTACAATGAGCAGTTCTTC	CASIRRTGYNEQFF
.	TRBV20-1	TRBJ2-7	TGCAGTGCTAGACCGCAGGGATTATACGAGCAGTACTTC	CSARPQGLYEQYF
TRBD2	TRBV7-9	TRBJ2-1	TGTGCCAGCAGCTTACCGGGACTAGCGGGATTTGAGCAGTTCTTC	CASSLPGLAGFEQFF
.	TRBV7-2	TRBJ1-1	TGTGCCAGCAGCTCGAGGATCAGCCTGAACACTGAAGCTTTCTTT	CASSSRISLNTEAFF
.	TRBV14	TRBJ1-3	TGTGCCAGCAGCCGGGTCCTCTCTGGAAACACCATATATTTT	CASSRVLSGNTIYF
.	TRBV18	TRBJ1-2	TGTGCCAGCTCACCACGGATCACCGACCAATCCTACACCTTC	CASSPRITDQSYTF
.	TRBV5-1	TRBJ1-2	TGCGCCAGCAGCCGGGACTTCGGGGACTATGGCTACACCTTC	CASSRDFGDYGYTF
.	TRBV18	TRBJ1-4	TGTGCCAGCTCACCACAAGTCCCGAATGAAAAACTGTTTTTT	CASSPQVPNEKLFF
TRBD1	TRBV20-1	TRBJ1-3	TGCAGTGCTAATAGTGGACAGGGTGGAAACACCATATATTTT	CSANSGQGGNTIYF